This T cell receptor beta chain was found in a study of CD8+ T cells in alopecia areata. In each case, RNA was isolated and then reverse transcribed into cDNA as the sequencing template. Using immunoSEQ multiplex PCR, the repertoire was profiled, and TCRdb retains in-frame clones only, with some absent. The sample holds some 98,000 clones, around 55% seen once. This sample's treatment: oral pan-JAK inhibitor, 5-10 mg twice daily. The V end lost 0 bases, the J end lost 1 base, and 10 bases lay between the germline ends. CDR3 length equals 15 residues. The germline CDR1 and CDR2 sequences are LGHNA and YNFKEQ.

The sequencing used CD8+ T cells sorted from blood, collected at week 4, from a patient treated with tofacitinib. J is TRBJ2-7 and V is TRBV4-2, with D unclear. This receptor was identified in a human donor with alopecia areata. CDR3 in amino acids: CASSQDLDTSYEQYF. The CDR3 bases are TGTGCCAGCAGCCAAGATCTAGACACTTCCTACGAGCAGTACTTC.